In this sample, the clone carrying this TCR beta chain turned up a few times. Its antigen is undetermined. This sample stems from a study of T cells after yellow fever vaccination. General observations from the study: Abundant bulk-population clonotypes could contaminate the FACS-sorted repertoires. Once the booster was given, most primary-vaccination clones reappeared, at 95% to 98% for CD4 and over 85% for CD8.

Universal primer sites and UMIs were introduced during 5'RACE template-switching synthesis of TCR cDNA. TCRdb redid the calling of the 5' RACE reads with MiXCR, one entry per CDR3 protein. The repertoire includes about 320,000 distinct CDR3 sequences, approximately 4.3% of them detected once, and roughly 19% sits in the top ten. V lost 0 bases, J lost 8 bases, and 5 bases stayed unmatched. Germline CDR1 LGHDT, CDR2 YNNKEL (reference sequence). The CDR3 has 14 residues. This chain uses TRBV3-1 with TRBJ1-2; 8 bases align to TRBD1. The sequencing used PBMCs, collected 15 days after the yellow fever booster vaccination. The sequence came from a young man who received the YFV17D yellow fever vaccine. The DNA of the CDR3 is TGTGCCAGCAGCCAAGAGGACAGGGTCGGCGGCTACACCTTC. Its translation: CASSQEDRVGGYTF. Full variable domain (outside the CDR3, taken from reference TRBV3-1 and TRBJ1-2): DTAVSQTPKYLVTQMGNDKSIKCEQNLGHDTMYWYKQDSKKFLKIMFSYNNKELIINETVPNRFSPKSPDKAHLNLHINSLELGDSAVYFCASSQEDRVGGYTFGSGTRLTVV.